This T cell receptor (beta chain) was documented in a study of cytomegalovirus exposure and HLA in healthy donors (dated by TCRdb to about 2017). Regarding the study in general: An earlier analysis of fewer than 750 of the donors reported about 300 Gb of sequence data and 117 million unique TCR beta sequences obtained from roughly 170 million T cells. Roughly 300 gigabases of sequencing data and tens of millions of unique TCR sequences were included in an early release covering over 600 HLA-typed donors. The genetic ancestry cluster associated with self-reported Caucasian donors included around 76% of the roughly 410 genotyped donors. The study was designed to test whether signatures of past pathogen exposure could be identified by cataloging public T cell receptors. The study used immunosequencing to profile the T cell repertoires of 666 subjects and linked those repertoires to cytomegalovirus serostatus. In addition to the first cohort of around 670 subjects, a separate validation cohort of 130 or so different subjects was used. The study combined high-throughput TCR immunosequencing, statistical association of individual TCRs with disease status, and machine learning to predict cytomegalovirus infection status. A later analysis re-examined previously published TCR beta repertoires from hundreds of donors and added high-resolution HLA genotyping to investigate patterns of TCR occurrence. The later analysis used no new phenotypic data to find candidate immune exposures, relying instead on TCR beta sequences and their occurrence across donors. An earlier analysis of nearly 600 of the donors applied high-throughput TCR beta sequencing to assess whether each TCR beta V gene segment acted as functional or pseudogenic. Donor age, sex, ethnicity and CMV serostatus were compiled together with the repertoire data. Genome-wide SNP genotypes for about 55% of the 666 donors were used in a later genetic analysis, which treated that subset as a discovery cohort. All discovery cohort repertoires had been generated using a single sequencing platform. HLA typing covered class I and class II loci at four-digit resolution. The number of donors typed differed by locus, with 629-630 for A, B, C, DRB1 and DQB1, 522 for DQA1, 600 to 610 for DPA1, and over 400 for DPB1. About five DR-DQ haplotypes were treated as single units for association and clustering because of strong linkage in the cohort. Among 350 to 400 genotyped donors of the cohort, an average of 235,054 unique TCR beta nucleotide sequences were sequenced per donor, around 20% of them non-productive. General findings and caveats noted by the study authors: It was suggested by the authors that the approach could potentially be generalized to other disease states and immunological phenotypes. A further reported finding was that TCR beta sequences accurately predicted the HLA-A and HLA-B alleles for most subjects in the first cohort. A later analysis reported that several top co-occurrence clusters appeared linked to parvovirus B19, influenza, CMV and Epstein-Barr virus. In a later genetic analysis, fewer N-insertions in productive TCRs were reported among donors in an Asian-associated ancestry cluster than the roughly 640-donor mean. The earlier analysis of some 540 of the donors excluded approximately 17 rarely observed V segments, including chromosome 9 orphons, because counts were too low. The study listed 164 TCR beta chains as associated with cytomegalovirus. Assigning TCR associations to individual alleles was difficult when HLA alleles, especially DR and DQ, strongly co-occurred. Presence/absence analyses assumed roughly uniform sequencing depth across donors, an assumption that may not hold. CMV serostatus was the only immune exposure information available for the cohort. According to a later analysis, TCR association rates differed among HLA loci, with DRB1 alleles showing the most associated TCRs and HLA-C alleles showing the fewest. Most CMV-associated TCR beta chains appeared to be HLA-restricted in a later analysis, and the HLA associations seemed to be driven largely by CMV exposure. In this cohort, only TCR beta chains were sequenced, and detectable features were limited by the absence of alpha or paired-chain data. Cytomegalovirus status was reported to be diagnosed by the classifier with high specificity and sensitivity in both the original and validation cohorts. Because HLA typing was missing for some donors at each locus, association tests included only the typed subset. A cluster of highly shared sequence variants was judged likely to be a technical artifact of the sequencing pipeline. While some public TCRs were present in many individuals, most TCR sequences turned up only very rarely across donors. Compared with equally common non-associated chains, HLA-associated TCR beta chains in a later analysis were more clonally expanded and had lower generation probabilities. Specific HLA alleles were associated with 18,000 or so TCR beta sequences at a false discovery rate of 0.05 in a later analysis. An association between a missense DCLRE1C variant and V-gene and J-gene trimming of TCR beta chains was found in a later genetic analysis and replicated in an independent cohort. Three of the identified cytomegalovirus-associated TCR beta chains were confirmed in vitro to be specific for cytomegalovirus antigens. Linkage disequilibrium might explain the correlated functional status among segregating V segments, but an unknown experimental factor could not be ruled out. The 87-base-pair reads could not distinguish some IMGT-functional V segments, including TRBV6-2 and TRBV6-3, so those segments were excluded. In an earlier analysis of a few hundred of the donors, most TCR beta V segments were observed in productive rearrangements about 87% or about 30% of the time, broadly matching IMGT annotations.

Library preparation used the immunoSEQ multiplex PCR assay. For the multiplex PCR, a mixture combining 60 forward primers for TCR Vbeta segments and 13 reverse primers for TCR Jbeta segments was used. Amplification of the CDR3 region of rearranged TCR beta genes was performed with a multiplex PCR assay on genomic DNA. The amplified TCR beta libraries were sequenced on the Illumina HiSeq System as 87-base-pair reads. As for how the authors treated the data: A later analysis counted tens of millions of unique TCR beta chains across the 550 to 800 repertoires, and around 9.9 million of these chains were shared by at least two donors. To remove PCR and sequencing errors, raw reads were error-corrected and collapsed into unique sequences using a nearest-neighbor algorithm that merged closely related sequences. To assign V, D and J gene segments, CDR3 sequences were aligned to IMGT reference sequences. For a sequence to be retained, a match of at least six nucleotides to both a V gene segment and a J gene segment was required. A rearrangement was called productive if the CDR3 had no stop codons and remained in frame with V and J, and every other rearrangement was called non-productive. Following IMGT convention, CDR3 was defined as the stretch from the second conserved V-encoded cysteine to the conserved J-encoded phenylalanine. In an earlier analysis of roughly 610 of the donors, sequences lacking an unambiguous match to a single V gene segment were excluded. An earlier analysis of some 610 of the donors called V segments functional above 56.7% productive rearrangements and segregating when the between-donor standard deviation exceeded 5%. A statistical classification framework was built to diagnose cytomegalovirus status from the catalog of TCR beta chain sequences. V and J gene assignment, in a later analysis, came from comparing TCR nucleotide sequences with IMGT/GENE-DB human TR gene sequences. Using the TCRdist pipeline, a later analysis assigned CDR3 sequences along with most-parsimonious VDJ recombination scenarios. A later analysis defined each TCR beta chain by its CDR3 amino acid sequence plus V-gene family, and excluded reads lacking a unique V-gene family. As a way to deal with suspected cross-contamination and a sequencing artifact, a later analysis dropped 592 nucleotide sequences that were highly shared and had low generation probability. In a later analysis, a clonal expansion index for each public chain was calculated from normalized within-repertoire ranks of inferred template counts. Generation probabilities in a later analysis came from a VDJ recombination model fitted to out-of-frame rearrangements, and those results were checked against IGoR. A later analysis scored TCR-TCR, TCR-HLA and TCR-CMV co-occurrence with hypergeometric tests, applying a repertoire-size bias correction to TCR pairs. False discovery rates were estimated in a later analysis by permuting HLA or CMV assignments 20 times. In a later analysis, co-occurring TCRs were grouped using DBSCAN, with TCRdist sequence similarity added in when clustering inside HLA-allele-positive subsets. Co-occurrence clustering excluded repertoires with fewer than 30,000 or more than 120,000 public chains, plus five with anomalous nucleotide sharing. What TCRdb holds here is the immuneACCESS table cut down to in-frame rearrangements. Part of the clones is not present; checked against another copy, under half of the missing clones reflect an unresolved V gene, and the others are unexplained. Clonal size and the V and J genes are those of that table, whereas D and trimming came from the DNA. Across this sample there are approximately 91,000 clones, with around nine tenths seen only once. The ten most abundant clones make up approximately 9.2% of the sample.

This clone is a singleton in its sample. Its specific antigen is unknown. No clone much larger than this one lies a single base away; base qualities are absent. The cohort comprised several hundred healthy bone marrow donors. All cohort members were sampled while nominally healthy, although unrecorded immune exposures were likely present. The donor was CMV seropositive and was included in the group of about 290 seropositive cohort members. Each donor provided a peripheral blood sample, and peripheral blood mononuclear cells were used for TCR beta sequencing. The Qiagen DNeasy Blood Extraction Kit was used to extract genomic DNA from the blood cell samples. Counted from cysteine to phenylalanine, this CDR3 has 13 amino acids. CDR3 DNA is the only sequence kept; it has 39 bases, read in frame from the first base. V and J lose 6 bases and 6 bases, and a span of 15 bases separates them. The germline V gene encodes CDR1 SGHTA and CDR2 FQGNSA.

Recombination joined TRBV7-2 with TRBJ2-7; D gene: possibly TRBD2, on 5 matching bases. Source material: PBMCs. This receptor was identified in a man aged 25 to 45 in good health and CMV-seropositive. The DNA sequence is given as TGTGCCAGCAGGGGTTTTGCGGAGGTCGAGCAGTACTTC. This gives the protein CASRGFAEVEQYF.